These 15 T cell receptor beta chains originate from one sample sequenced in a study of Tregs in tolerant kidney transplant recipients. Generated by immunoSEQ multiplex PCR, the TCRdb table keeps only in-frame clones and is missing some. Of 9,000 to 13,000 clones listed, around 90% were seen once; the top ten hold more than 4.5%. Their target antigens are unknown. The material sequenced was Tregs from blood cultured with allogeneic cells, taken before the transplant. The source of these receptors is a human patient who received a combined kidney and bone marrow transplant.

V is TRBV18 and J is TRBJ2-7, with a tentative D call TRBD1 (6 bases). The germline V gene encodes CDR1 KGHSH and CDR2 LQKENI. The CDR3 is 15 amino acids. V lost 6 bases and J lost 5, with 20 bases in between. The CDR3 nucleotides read TGTGCCAGCTCTGAATTGTTCAGGGGTTCCCACGAGCAGTACTTC. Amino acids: CASSELFRGSHEQYF.

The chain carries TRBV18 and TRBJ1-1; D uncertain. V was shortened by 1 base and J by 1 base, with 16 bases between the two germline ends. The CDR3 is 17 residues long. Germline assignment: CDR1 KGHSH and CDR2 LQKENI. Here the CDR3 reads CASSPLALASANTEAFF. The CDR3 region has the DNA TGTGCCAGCTCACCACTCGCCTTGGCGTCAGCGAACACTGAAGCTTTCTTT.

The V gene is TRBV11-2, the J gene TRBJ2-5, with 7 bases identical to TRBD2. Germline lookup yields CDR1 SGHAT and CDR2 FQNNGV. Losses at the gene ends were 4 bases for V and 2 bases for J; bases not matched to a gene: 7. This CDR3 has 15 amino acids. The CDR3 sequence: CASSWRGGVQETQYF. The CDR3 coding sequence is TGTGCCAGCAGCTGGCGGGGAGGGGTACAAGAGACCCAGTACTTC.

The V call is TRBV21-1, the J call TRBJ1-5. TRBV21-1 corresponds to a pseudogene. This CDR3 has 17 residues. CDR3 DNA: TGTGCCAGCAGCAGCGTGTTAGCTACATTGCATCATCAGCCCCAGCATTTT. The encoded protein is CASSSVLATLHHQPQHF.

CDR3 loop: CASSLVTGGNGYTF. The CDR3 DNA follows: TGTGCCAGCAGCTTGGTTACAGGGGGCAATGGCTACACCTTC. The chain couples TRBV5-4 to TRBJ1-2, with TRBD1 identical over 9 bases. The CDR3 spans 14 residues. V shed 0 bases and J 6 bases; nucleotides not matched to a gene: 3. Per germline, CDR1 SGHNT and CDR2 YYREEE (reference sequence). Based on the CDR3 plus reference TRBV5-4 and TRBJ1-2, the full variable domain is ETGVTQSPTHLIKTRGQQVTLRCSSQSGHNTVSWYQQALGQGPQFIFQYYREEENGRGNFPPRFSGLQFPNYSSELNVNALELDDSALYLCASSLVTGGNGYTFGSGTRLTVV.

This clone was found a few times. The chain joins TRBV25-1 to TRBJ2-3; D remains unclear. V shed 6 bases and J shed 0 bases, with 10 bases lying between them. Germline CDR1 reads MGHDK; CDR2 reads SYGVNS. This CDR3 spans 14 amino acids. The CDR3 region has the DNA TGTGCCAGCAGGAGTGATCCTAGCACAGATACGCAGTATTTT. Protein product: CASRSDPSTDTQYF.

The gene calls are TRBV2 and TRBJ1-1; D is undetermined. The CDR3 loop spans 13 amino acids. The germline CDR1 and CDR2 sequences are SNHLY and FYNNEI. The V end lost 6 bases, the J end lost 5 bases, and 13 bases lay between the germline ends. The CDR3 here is CASSAQRSTEAFF. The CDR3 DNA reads TGTGCCAGCAGCGCACAACGTAGTACTGAAGCTTTCTTT. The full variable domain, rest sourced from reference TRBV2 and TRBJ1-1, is EPEVTQTPSHQVTQMGQEVILRCVPISNHLYFYWYRQILGQKVEFLVSFYNNEISEKSEIFDDQFSVERPDGSNFTLKIRSTKLEDSAMYFCASSAQRSTEAFFGQGTRLTVV.

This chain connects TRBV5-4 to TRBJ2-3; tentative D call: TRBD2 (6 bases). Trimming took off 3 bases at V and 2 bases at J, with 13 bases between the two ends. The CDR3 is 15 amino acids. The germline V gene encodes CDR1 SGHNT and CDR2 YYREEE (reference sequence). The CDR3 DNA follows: TGTGCCAGCAGCTGGGGAGGAGCAGTCACAGATACGCAGTATTTT. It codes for CASSWGGAVTDTQYF.

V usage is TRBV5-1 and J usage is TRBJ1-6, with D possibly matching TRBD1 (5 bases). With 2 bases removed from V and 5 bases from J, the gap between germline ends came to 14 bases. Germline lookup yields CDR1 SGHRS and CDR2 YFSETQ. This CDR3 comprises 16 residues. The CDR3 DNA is TGCGCCAGCAGCTTCCGCCCGGGGGAAAATAATTCACCCCTCCACTTT. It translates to CASSFRPGENNSPLHF.

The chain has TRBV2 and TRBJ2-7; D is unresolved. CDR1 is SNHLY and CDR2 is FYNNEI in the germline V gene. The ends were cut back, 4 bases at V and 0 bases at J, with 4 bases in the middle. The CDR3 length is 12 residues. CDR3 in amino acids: CASSASSYEQYF. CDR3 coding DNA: TGTGCCAGCAGTGCGAGCTCCTACGAGCAGTACTTC.

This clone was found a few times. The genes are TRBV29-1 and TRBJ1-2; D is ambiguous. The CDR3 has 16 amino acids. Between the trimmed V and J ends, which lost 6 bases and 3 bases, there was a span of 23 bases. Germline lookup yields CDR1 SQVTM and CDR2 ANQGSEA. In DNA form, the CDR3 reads TGCAGCGTAGAGACGGTTGATAAATTCCTAGACTATGGCTACACCTTC. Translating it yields CSVETVDKFLDYGYTF. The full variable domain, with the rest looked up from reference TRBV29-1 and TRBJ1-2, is SAVISQKPSRDICQRGTSLTIQCQVDSQVTMMFWYRQQPGQSLTLIATANQGSEATYESGFVIDKFPISRPNLTFSTLTVSNMSPEDSSIYLCSVETVDKFLDYGYTFGSGTRLTVV.

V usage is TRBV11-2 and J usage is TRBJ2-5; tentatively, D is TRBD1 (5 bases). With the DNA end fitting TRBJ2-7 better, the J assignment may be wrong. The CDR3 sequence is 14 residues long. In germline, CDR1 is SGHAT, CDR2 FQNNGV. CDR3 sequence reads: CASSFVSQGNEQYF. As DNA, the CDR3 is TGTGCCAGCAGCTTTGTTAGCCAGGGCAACGAGCAGTACTTC.

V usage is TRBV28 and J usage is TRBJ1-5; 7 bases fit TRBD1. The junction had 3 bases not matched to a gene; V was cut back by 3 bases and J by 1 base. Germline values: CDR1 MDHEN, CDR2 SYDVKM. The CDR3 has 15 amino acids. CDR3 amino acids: CASSLVTGSNQPQHF. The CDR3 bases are TGTGCCAGCAGTTTGGTGACAGGGAGCAATCAGCCCCAGCATTTT. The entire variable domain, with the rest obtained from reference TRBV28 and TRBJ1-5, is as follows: DVKVTQSSRYLVKRTGEKVFLECVQDMDHENMFWYRQDPGLGLRLIYFSYDVKMKEKGDIPEGYSVSREKKERFSLILESASTNQTSMYLCASSLVTGSNQPQHFGDGTRLSIL.

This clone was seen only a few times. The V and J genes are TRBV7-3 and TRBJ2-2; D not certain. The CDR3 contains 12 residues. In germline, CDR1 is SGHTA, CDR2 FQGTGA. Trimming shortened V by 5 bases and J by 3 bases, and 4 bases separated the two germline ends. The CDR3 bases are TGTGCCAGCAGCCTATACACCGGGGAGCTGTTTTTT. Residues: CASSLYTGELFF. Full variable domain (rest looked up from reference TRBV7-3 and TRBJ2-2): GAGVSQTPSNKVTEKGKYVELRCDPISGHTALYWYRQSLGQGPEFLIYFQGTGAADDSGLPNDRFFAVRPEGSVSTLKIQRTERGDSAVYLCASSLYTGELFFGEGSRLTVL.

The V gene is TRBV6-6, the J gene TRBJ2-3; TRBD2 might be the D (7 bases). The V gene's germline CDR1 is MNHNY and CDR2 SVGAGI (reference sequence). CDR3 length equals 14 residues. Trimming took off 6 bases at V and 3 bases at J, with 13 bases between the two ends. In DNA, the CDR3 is TGTGCCAGCAGAAGGGGAGGGGGAACAGATACGCAGTATTTT. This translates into CASRRGGGTDTQYF.